These T cell receptor beta chains were read from a single sample in a study of T cells after somatic rescue of genetic block. Sequenced by immunoSEQ multiplex PCR; TCRdb stores in-frame clones only, minus some. The repertoire consists of roughly 92,000 clones, with 85% to 90% occurring once and the leading ten covering 1.5% to 2%. Sequencing input: peripheral blood mononuclear cells (PBMCs). The origin of the receptors is a woman younger than 35. Each CDR3 is given with its conserved first and last residue. D genes are given only for firm matches. Clone size appears in some rows only: once, few, many, or a class for an expanded clone.

>TRBJ2-2|TRBV2|TRBD2|once
TGTGCCAGCCTAGCTAGCGGGAACACCGGGGAGCTGTTTTTT
CASLASGNTGELFF
>TRBJ2-7|TRBV5-1|TRBD1|NA
TGCGCCAGCAGCTCGCCGGGACAGGGGGCGGACGAGCAGTACTTC
CASSSPGQGADEQYF
>TRBJ2-7|TRBV7-9|TRBD2|NA
TGTGCCAGCCGGAAGCGGGAGGGCTCCTACGAGCAGTACTTC
CASRKREGSYEQYF
>TRBJ1-1|TRBV6-5|NA|NA
TGTGCCAGCAGGAAAAGGGGAGAGGGCACTGAAGCTTTCTTT
CASRKRGEGTEAFF
>TRBJ2-2|TRBV9|TRBD2|NA
TGTGCCAGCAGCCACCGGGAGGGGGGCACCGGGGAGCTGTTTTTT
CASSHREGGTGELFF
>TRBJ1-5|TRBV28|NA|few
TGTGCCAGCAGCCGGGACGGCGCATGGACGTACTATAGCAATCAGCCCCAGCATTTT
CASSRDGAWTYYSNQPQHF
>TRBJ2-1|TRBV5-1|TRBD2|NA
TGCGCCAGCAGCTTGAACAGCCAGAGCGGGACCATCTACAATGAGCAGTTCTTC
CASSLNSQSGTIYNEQFF
>TRBJ1-1|TRBV5-5|NA|NA
TGTGCCAGCAGCTTGCCCTCGAACACTGAAGCTTTCTTT
CASSLPSNTEAFF
>TRBJ1-1|TRBV19|NA|NA
TGTGCCAGTAGCTGGGGAGCGGGTCCGACGGACACTGAAGCTTTCTTT
CASSWGAGPTDTEAFF
>TRBJ2-5|TRBV2|NA|NA
TGTGCCAGCAGTGGAGAGTGGCCCCCTACGGTGACCCAGTACTTC
CASSGEWPPTVTQYF
>TRBJ2-2|TRBV6-4|NA|few
TGTGCCAGCAGTGACACATCCACCGGGGAGCTGTTTTTT
CASSDTSTGELFF
>TRBJ1-5|TRBV9|TRBD1|NA
TGTGCCAGCAGCCAGACAGGGGCGCTTCAGCCCCAGCATTTT
CASSQTGALQPQHF
>TRBJ1-5|TRBV6-5|NA|NA
TGTGCCAGCAGTTTGGGGCGGGTCAATCAGCCCCAGCATTTT
CASSLGRVNQPQHF